This is a list of T cell receptor beta chains from one sample in a study of OX40 agonist ivuxolimab in advanced cancers. Profiling relied on immunoSEQ multiplex PCR, and the TCRdb table lists in-frame clones only, not all of them. The sample lists roughly 97,000 clones; 80% to 90% were seen once. This specimen consisted of CD4+ or CD8+ T cells sorted from blood, obtained in a trial of the OX40 agonist ivuxolimab. The origin of the receptors is an adult with an advanced solid tumor such as melanoma, head and neck, liver or kidney cancer. CDR3s include the opening cysteine and the closing phenylalanine or tryptophan. The D gene is left open where the match is weak. The size field is filled for only some rows; it gives once, few, many or a size class.

D gene	J gene	V gene	clone size	CDR3 DNA	CDR3 protein
NA	TRBJ2-1	TRBV9	NA	TGTGCCAGCAGCGTAACTAATGAGCAGTTCTTC	CASSVTNEQFF
NA	TRBJ2-7	TRBV5-4	NA	TGTGCCAGCAGCCCATCGATGAGCTCCTACGAGCAGTACTTC	CASSPSMSSYEQYF
NA	TRBJ1-5	TRBV15	NA	TGTGCCACCAGCAGAGATCCCCGAAGTAGCAATCAGCCCCAGCATTTT	CATSRDPRSSNQPQHF
NA	TRBJ2-1	TRBV2	NA	TGTGCCAGCAGTGAACAACTACTCAATGAGCAGTTCTTC	CASSEQLLNEQFF
NA	TRBJ2-1	TRBV19	NA	TGTGCCAGTAGTTCCGTCATTGCGCCTCGCTGGAATGAGCAGTTCTTC	CASSSVIAPRWNEQFF
TRBD2	TRBJ2-1	TRBV4-2	few	TGTGCCAGCAGCCAAGATTGGACCACTAGCGGGGGGGCCCGTGAGCAGTTCTTC	CASSQDWTTSGGAREQFF
TRBD2	TRBJ2-3	TRBV30	few	TGTGCCTTGAGTACCGGGACTAGCGGGTCAGATACGCAGTATTTT	CALSTGTSGSDTQYF
NA	TRBJ2-1	TRBV18	NA	TGTGCCAGCTCACCACCCGCAGGGGCGAATGAGCAGTTCTTC	CASSPPAGANEQFF
NA	TRBJ2-2	TRBV7-2	NA	TGTGCCAGCAGCCTCTACTCAGCAGCGAACACCGGGGAGCTGTTTTTT	CASSLYSAANTGELFF
TRBD1	TRBJ2-3	TRBV19	NA	TGTGCCAGTAGGGGGACAGGGGGCTCAGATACGCAGTATTTT	CASRGTGGSDTQYF
NA	TRBJ1-4	TRBV27	NA	TGTGCCAGCAGATCCGTTCGGGCCGATAATGAAAAACTGTTTTTT	CASRSVRADNEKLFF
TRBD1	TRBJ2-2	TRBV11-3	NA	TGTGCCAGCAGCGCAAGGGGGACAGTCGCAACCGGGGAGCTGTTTTTT	CASSARGTVATGELFF
NA	TRBJ2-7	TRBV2	few	TGTGCCAGCAGCTTCTACGAGCAGTACTTC	CASSFYEQYF
NA	TRBJ1-1	TRBV5-4	NA	TGTGCCAGCAGCTTGGCTGCCGGGAACACTGAAGCTTTCTTT	CASSLAAGNTEAFF
TRBD2	TRBJ2-1	TRBV6-1	NA	TGTGCCAGCAGTAGCGGGAGAGTGGACAATGAGCAGTTCTTC	CASSSGRVDNEQFF
TRBD1	TRBJ2-3	TRBV6-5	NA	TGTGCCAGCAGTTCGACAGGGGGCGGAGGAGATACGCAGTATTTT	CASSSTGGGGDTQYF
NA	TRBJ2-5	TRBV7-9	NA	TGTGCCAGCAGGTCAGTCTGGCCGCAAGAGACCCAGTACTTC	CASRSVWPQETQYF
TRBD1	TRBJ1-3	TRBV19	medium-sized	TGTGCCAGTAAGGCAGGGGGCTCAGGTGGAAACACCATATATTTT	CASKAGGSGGNTIYF
NA	TRBJ2-1	TRBV7-9	few	TGTGCCAGCAGCTTAGTGGGTAGCTCCTACAATGAGCAGTTCTTC	CASSLVGSSYNEQFF
TRBD1	TRBJ1-1	TRBV7-9	once	TGTGCCAGCAGCTGGGGACTGGACAGGGTCGGAGGTCGCGGCACTGAAGCTTTCTTT	CASSWGLDRVGGRGTEAFF
NA	TRBJ2-2	TRBV7-9	NA	TGTGCCAGCAGCCCGTCCGGCAGAAACACCGGGGAGCTGTTTTTT	CASSPSGRNTGELFF
TRBD1	TRBJ1-1	TRBV2	NA	TGTGCCAGCAGACTCGGAGACAGGGGGAACACTGAAGCTTTCTTT	CASRLGDRGNTEAFF
TRBD2	TRBJ2-5	TRBV5-1	NA	TGCGCCAGCAGCGGGCTACTAGCGGGAGGGCCAGGGGAGACCCAGTACTTC	CASSGLLAGGPGETQYF
TRBD1	TRBJ1-1	TRBV5-1	NA	TGCGCCAGCAGCCTCGGGACAGCGAACACTGAAGCTTTCTTT	CASSLGTANTEAFF
NA	TRBJ2-5	TRBV29-1	NA	TGCAGCGTTGCCTTAGTCGGGGAGACCCAGTACTTC	CSVALVGETQYF
NA	TRBJ2-7	TRBV7-8	NA	TGTGCCAGCAGCCGGGCCGTGAGTTCCTACGAGCAGTACTTC	CASSRAVSSYEQYF
NA	TRBJ1-3	TRBV21-1	NA	TGTGCCAGCAGCAAATTTCGGGGATCAGGAAACACCATATATTTT	CASSKFRGSGNTIYF
TRBD1	TRBJ1-1	TRBV6-5	NA	TGTGCCAGCAGTACGCTCAGGGGGACTGAAGCTTTCTTT	CASSTLRGTEAFF
NA	TRBJ1-6	TRBV5-6	NA	TGTGCCAGCAGCTTGGCTTCGGTCACCCGGTCGGGTAATTCACCCCTCCACTTT	CASSLASVTRSGNSPLHF
TRBD1	TRBJ1-2	TRBV5-4	NA	TGTGCCAGCAGCTTAGTGGTAGTCCGGGACAGGGGCCCTGGAGGCAAAGGCTACACCTTC	CASSLVVVRDRGPGGKGYTF
TRBD2	TRBJ2-5	TRBV27	NA	TGTGCCAGCAGTTCTCGACTAGCGGGGGGCCCCAAGGAGGAGACCCAGTACTTC	CASSSRLAGGPKEETQYF
NA	TRBJ1-4	TRBV7-2	NA	TGTGCCAGCAGCTTATGGGGAACTAATGAAAAACTGTTTTTT	CASSLWGTNEKLFF
NA	TRBJ1-2	TRBV5-6	NA	TGTGCCAGCAGCCAGGGTGGGATTAACTATGGCTACACCTTC	CASSQGGINYGYTF